This T cell receptor beta chain comes out of a study of blood T cells in healthy people across ages. This CDR3 spans 14 amino acids. The V end lost 0 bases, the J end lost 0 bases, and 7 bases lay between the germline ends. From germline, CDR1 is SGHRS and CDR2 YFSETQ. Regarding the study as a whole: Unsorted PBMCs ruled out conclusive naive versus antigen-experienced comparison.

As concerns this clonotype: The antigen is not known.

A second 7 to 11 cycle PCR used barcoded and J-beta primers. TCRdb re-called the 5' RACE reads with MiXCR, one entry per CDR3 protein. The sample has approximately 1.5 million distinct CDR3 sequences, roughly 30% seen once. The chain recombines TRBV5-1 with TRBJ2-7; D not certain. The sequence derives from a woman aged 30 to 39 in good health. Source material: blood. The chain's CDR3 is CASSLASISYEQYF. DNA of the CDR3: TGCGCCAGCAGCTTGGCCAGTATCTCCTACGAGCAGTACTTC.